This T cell receptor (beta chain) stems from a study of blood T cell repertoires in COVID-19. Living in 25 or so US areas, the participants were between roughly 18 and 89 years of age. CDR1 and CDR2 from the germline V gene are MNHEY and SVGAGI. The CDR3 sequence is 13 residues long. The V gene lost 6 bases and the J gene lost 8 bases, with 16 bases spanning the gap. Using immunoSEQ multiplex PCR, the repertoire was profiled, and TCRdb retains in-frame clones only, with some absent. The repertoire holds under 450,000 clones, about four fifths seen once, with about 5% in the top ten. This TCR was recovered from a woman aged 45-65 years who had recovered from COVID-19. The source material was PBMCs or T cells enriched from blood (not recorded which). The J gene is TRBJ1-2, the V gene TRBV6-5; the D gene is possibly TRBD1 (6 bases). CDR3 nucleotide sequence: TGTGCCAGCAGGCCGGGGGGCGCCGAAGGCTACACCTTC. This translates into CASRPGGAEGYTF.